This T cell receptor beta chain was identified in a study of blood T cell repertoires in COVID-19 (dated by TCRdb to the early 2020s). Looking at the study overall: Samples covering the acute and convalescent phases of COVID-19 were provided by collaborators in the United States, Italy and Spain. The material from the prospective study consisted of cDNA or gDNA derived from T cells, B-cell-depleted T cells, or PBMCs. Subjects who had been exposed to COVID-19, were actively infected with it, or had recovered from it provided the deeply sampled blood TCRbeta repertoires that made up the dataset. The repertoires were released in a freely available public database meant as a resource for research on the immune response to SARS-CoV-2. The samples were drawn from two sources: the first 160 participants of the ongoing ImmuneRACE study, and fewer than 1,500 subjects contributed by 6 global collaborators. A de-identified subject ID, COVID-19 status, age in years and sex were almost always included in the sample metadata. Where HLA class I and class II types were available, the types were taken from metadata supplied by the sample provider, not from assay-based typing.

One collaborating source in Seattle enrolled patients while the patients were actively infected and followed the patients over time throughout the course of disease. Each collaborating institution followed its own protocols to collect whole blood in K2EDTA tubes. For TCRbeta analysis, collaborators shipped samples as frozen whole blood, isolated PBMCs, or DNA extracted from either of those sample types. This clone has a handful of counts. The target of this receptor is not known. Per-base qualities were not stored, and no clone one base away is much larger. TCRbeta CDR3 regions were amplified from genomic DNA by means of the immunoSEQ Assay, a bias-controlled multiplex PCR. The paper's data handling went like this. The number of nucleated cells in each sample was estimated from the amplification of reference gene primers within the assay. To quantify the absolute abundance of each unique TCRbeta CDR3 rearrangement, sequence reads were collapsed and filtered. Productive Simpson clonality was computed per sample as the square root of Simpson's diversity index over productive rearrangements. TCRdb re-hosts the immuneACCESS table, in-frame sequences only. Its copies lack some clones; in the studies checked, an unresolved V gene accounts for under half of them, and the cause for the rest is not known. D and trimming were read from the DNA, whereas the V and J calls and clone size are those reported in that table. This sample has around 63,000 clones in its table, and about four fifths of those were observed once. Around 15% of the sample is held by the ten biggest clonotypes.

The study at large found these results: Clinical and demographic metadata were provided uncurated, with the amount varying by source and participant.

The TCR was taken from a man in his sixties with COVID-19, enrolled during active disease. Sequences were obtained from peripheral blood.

The CDR3 is CASGQGTSNQPQHF. The nucleotide sequence is TGTGCTAGTGGGCAGGGGACTAGCAATCAGCCCCAGCATTTT. The sequence joins TRBV12-5 to TRBJ1-5; possibly the D gene is TRBD1, per 6 matching bases. At the junction V is shortened by 6 bases and J by 0 bases, with 9 bases in between. CDR1 and CDR2 (LGHNT, FRNRAP) derive from the germline V gene. Including cysteine and phenylalanine, the CDR3 has 14 amino acids. Only the CDR3 portion is preserved as DNA: 42 bases, with reading frame beginning at the first base. Reference TRBV12-5 and TRBJ1-5 genes cover what lies past the CDR3, so the full variable domain is DARVTQTPRHKVTEMGQEVTMRCQPILGHNTVFWYRQTMMQGLELLAYFRNRAPLDDSGMPKDRFSAEMPDATLATLKIQPSEPRDSAVYFCASGQGTSNQPQHFGDGTRLSIL.